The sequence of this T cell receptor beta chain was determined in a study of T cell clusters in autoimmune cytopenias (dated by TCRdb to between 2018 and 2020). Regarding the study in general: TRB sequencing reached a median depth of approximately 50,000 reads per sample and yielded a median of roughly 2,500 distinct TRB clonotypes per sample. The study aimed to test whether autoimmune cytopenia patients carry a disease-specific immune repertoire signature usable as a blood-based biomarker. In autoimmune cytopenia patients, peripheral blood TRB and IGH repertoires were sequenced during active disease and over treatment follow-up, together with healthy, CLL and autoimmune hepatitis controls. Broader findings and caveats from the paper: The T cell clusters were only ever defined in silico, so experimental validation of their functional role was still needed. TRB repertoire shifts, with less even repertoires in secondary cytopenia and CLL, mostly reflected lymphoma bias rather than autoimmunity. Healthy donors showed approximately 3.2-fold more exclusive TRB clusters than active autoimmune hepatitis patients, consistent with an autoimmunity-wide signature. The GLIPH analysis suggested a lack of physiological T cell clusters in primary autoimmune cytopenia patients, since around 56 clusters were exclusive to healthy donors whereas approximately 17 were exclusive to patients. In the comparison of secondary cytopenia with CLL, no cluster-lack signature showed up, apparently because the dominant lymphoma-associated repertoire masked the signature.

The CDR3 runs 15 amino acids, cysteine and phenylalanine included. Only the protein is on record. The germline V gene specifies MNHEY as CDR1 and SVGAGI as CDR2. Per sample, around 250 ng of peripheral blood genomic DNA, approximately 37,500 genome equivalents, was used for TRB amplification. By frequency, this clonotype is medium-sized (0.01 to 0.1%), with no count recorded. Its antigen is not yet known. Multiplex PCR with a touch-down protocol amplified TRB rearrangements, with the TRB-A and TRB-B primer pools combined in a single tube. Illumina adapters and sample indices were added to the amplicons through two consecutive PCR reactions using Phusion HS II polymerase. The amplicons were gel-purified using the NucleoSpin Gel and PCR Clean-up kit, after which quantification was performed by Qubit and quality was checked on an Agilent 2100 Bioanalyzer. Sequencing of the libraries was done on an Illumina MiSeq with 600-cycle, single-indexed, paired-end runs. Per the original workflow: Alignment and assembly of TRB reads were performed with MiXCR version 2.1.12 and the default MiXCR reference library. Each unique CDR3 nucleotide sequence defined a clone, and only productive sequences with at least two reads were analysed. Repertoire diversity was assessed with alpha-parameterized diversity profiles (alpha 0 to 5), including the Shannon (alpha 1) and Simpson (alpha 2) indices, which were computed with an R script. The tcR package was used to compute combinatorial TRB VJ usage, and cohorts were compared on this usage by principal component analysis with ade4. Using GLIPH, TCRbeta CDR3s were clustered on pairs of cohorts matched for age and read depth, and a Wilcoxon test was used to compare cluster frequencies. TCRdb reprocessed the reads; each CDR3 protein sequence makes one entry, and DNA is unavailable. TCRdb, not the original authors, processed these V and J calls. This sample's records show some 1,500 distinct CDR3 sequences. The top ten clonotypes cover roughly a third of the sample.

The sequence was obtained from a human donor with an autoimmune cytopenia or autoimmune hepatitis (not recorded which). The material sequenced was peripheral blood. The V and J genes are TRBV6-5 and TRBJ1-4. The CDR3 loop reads CASSYRQADNEKLFF.